These 30 T cell receptor beta chains originate from one sample sequenced in a study of blood T cells in healthy people across ages (dated by TCRdb to between 2014 and 2017). The library was prepared using 5' RACE. Sequencing used an Illumina HiSeq 2500. A second PCR of about 7 to 12 cycles was performed with a sample-barcoded 5' primer and a J-beta primer mix. The raw public data were reprocessed by TCRdb itself: fastp quality trimming at Q25, MiXCR clonotype calling, in-frame beta chains only. One record per CDR3 amino acid sequence lists the most common genes and DNA. The sample has around 850,000 distinct CDR3 sequences on record, roughly 40% of them singletons. 10% to 15% of the sample comes from the top ten. Input material: blood. All receptors come from a young man in good health.

This clonotype has at least ten counts. This chain links TRBV6-2 or TRBV6-3 with TRBJ2-7, with 10 bases matching TRBD1. Germline CDR1 MNHEY, CDR2 SVGEGT. The CDR3 covers 20 residues. The V segment lost 5 bases and the J segment 0 bases; nucleotides outside the gene matches: 19. The CDR3 reads CASSATGLRDRGSLSYEQYF. The CDR3 bases are TGTGCCAGCAGTGCTACGGGGCTTCGGGACAGGGGATCCCTCTCCTACGAGCAGTACTTC.

The sample holds many counts of this clonotype. The chain uses TRBV12-3 or TRBV12-4 and TRBJ1-1; unclear D gene. The CDR3 runs to 13 residues. V was cut by 2 bases and J by 2 bases, with 6 bases left in between. The CDR3: CASSLMINTEAFF. CDR3 DNA: TGTGCCAGCAGTTTAATGATTAACACTGAAGCTTTCTTT.

The rearrangement joins TRBV20-1 to TRBJ2-7; 7 bases map to TRBD1. V dropped 4 bases and J dropped 2; count of bases not matched to a gene: 5. This CDR3 contains 13 residues. Germline V gives CDR1 DFQATT, CDR2 SNEGSKA (reference sequence). The CDR3 is CSATDRSTYEQYF. The CDR3 coding sequence is TGCAGTGCTACGGACAGGTCTACCTACGAGCAGTACTTC.

This clonotype was seen a handful of times. Mismatch with germline at one junction end may stem from a read error. This chain uses TRBV6-5 with TRBJ2-7; either TRBD1 or TRBD2 may fit D (6 bases each). The germline V gene encodes CDR1 MNHEY and CDR2 SVGAGI. This CDR3 has 15 amino acids. Written as DNA, the CDR3 is TGTGTCAGCAGGGGACTCTCCCTTTCTCGCTACGAGCAGTACTTC. Translating gives CVSRGLSLSRYEQYF.

This chain joins TRBV7-2 and TRBJ1-1; D perhaps matches TRBD1 (6 bases). This CDR3 region has 16 residues. Germline-derived CDR1 and CDR2 are SGHTA and FQGNSA. V was cut by 7 bases and J by 0 bases, with 18 bases left in between. The CDR3 region has the DNA TGTGCCAGCACCGCCGACAGCGAGGGGGTGAACACTGAAGCTTTCTTT. Its protein is CASTADSEGVNTEAFF.

This clonotype was found a few times. The V and J genes are TRBV4-3 and TRBJ2-7; D not resolved. Trimming left V 3 bases short and J 7 bases short, with 13 bases between. Germline lookup yields CDR1 LGHNA and CDR2 YSLEER. CDR3 length equals 13 residues. The CDR3 region is CASSHGLGNEQYF. Here the CDR3 DNA reads TGCGCCAGCAGCCATGGCCTGGGGAATGAGCAGTACTTC.

In its sample, this clonotype was seen many times. A read error may account for a junction end that differs from germline. The chain joins TRBV7-7 to TRBJ2-1; TRBD2 agrees at 11 bases. CDR1 SSHAT and CDR2 FNYEAQ come from the germline V gene (reference sequence). The length of the CDR3 is 19 residues. The CDR3 loop is CASSLLPQTSGGTYNEQFF. The CDR3 DNA follows: TGTGCTAGCAGCTTATTACCGCAAACTAGCGGGGGAACCTACAATGAGCAGTTCTTC.

This clonotype was counted only a few times. The chain couples TRBV29-1 to TRBJ2-1; perhaps TRBD2 as D (6 bases). The V gene's germline CDR1 is SQVTM and CDR2 ANQGSEA. This CDR3 has 13 amino acids. V lost 5 bases, J lost 2 bases, and 10 bases lay in between. CDR3: CSVYGGAYNEQFF. The CDR3 bases are TGCAGCGTTTACGGGGGAGCCTACAATGAGCAGTTCTTC.

Notes on this clonotype: An end of the junction does not agree with germline; a read error may underlie this. The chain has TRBV6-6 and TRBJ2-7; 10 nucleotides match TRBD1. Germline-derived CDR1 and CDR2 are MNHNY and SVGAGI (reference sequence). The CDR3 runs 16 residues. The CDR3 nucleotides are TGCGCCAGCAGTACATTAGACAGGGGGCAATCCTACGAGCAGTACTTC. Its translation: CASSTLDRGQSYEQYF.

This clonotype was found many times. This chain uses TRBV4-1 with TRBJ2-2, with D possibly TRBD1 on 6 matching bases. Germline V lookup: CDR1 MGHRA, CDR2 YSYEKL. The germline V and J ends were trimmed by 4 bases and 15 bases, with 24 bases remaining between them. The CDR3 has 15 residues. Here the CDR3 DNA reads TGCGCCAGCAGCCGCCTACTTCCCCCCAGGGGCCCGGTGTTTTTT. Its protein product is CASSRLLPPRGPVFF.

Comments on this clonotype: Possible read error: a much larger clone is one base away. The chain recombines TRBV20-1 with TRBJ2-1; D may be TRBD1 (5 bases). The germline V and J ends were trimmed by 0 bases and 9 bases, with 18 bases remaining between them. Germline lookup yields CDR1 DFQATT and CDR2 SNEGSKA (reference sequence). The CDR3 runs 15 residues. The CDR3 loop is CSARDLSQVTGEQFF. The CDR3 bases are TGCAGTGCTAGAGATTTGTCCCAAGTTACAGGTGAGCAGTTCTTC.

This clonotype was recorded at least ten times. J is TRBJ2-3 and V is TRBV20-1, with 9 positions matching TRBD1. This CDR3 is 14 amino acids long. Germline assignment: CDR1 DFQATT and CDR2 SNEGSKA (reference sequence). Trimming removed 5 bases from V and 3 bases from J; junction bases left unmatched: 6. CDR3 coding DNA: TGCAGTGCTCTACAGGGGGCGATTACAGATACGCAGTATTTT. It specifies CSALQGAITDTQYF.

CDR3: CASTMTGEAYEQYF. The CDR3 nucleotides are TGTGCCAGCACCATGACAGGTGAAGCCTACGAGCAGTACTTC. The chain is built from TRBV2 and TRBJ2-5; the D gene is possibly TRBD1 (6 bases). The DNA end favors TRBJ2-7, so the J call may be wrong. The CDR3 runs to 14 residues. Per the germline V gene, CDR1 is SNHLY and CDR2 is FYNNEI.

About this clonotype itself: A much larger clone differs by one base, so this may be a read error. The rearrangement joins TRBV20-1 to TRBJ2-1, with 7 bases matching TRBD1. The CDR3 runs 15 residues. After removal of 6 bases from V and 5 bases from J, the junction contained 13 bases not matched to a gene. The germline gives CDR1 DFQATT, CDR2 SNEGSKA (reference sequence). This CDR3 reads CSALGLLGTDNEQFF. The CDR3 DNA reads as TGCAGTGCCCTAGGTCTTCTCGGGACAGACAATGAGCAGTTCTTC.

The chain employs TRBV6-6 and TRBJ2-3; D remains ambiguous. Germline lookup yields CDR1 MNHNY and CDR2 SVGAGI (reference sequence). V shed 6 bases and J shed 6 bases, with 10 bases lying between them. This CDR3 has 12 residues. CDR3 coding DNA: TGTGCCAGCAGATATTTTTCTGATACGCAGTATTTT. This encodes CASRYFSDTQYF.

This clonotype was seen only once. A read error may be the cause here, since a much bigger clone is one base away. The chain combines TRBV20-1 with TRBJ2-7; D is perhaps TRBD1 (5 bases). Germline loops: CDR1 DFQATT, CDR2 SNEGSKA (reference sequence). CDR3 size: 12 residues. The CDR3 spells CGGGANNAEQYF. CDR3 DNA: TGCGGTGGTGGGGCTAATAACGCCGAGCAGTACTTC.

This clonotype has more than one count but fewer than ten. The CDR3 DNA reads as TGTGCCAGCAGTTTAGGGACGGCAGTGGGACCCACTGAAGCTTTCTTT. Residues: CASSLGTAVGPTEAFF. The genes are TRBV12-3 or TRBV12-4 and TRBJ1-1, with D perhaps matching TRBD1 (5 bases). There are 16 residues in the CDR3. Deletions cut 1 base from V and 4 bases from J, with 16 bases between.

This clonotype was counted many times. This chain connects TRBV12-3 or TRBV12-4 to TRBJ1-2; D remains unclear. The CDR3 consists of 16 residues. Trimming stripped 3 bases from V and 0 bases from J, with 14 bases between. CDR3 sequence reads: CASSLSGAGSNYGYTF. The CDR3 DNA follows: TGTGCCAGCAGTTTGAGTGGTGCAGGCTCTAACTATGGCTACACCTTC.

This clonotype was detected a few times. The chain links TRBV11-2 to TRBJ2-1; possibly TRBD2 for D (6 bases). Trimming took 4 bases from V and 8 from J, leaving 12 bases between them. CDR1 and CDR2 (germline): SGHAT, FQNNGV. The CDR3 covers 13 residues. The CDR3 region has the DNA TGTGCCAGCAGCTCCCTTTGGGGGGATGAGCAGTTCTTC. Translated: CASSSLWGDEQFF.

This clonotype was observed many times. CDR3 amino acids: CSVVFGEYEQYF. CDR3 nucleotides: TGCAGCGTTGTCTTCGGGGAGTACGAGCAGTACTTC. The V call is TRBV29-1, the J call TRBJ2-7; D may be TRBD2 (5 bases). Trimming left V 4 bases short and J 4 bases short, with 11 bases between. Germline loops: CDR1 SQVTM, CDR2 ANQGSEA. The CDR3 loop spans 12 amino acids.

This clonotype came up a few times. The J gene is TRBJ2-1, the V gene TRBV4-1, with D perhaps TRBD1 (5 bases). Germline-derived CDR1 and CDR2 are MGHRA and YSYEKL. The CDR3 totals 15 residues. V lost 0 bases and J lost 4, with 10 bases in between. The CDR3 nucleotides read TGCGCCAGCAGCCAAGATGGGGCAGGATACAATGAGCAGTTCTTC. Protein sequence: CASSQDGAGYNEQFF.

This clonotype has a count of ten or more. This chain links TRBV5-6 with TRBJ2-1; unclear D gene. Germline V gene sequence: CDR1 SGHDT, CDR2 YYEEEE. CDR3 length equals 13 residues. Trimming cost V 4 bases and J 10 bases, with 15 bases left between them. This CDR3 is CASSLVGVGEQFF. The CDR3 DNA reads TGTGCCAGCAGCCTGGTTGGGGTTGGCGAGCAGTTCTTC.

On this clonotype: Since a much larger clone is just one base distant, this may be a read error. J is TRBJ2-3 and V is TRBV10-3, with a weak D call TRBD1 (6 bases). The CDR3 is 15 residues long. CDR1 is ENHRY, CDR2 SYGVKD, per germline. In nucleotides, the CDR3 is TGTGCCGCCATGACAGGAGTCTCTAGCACAGATACGCCGTATTTT. Protein product: CAAMTGVSSTDTPYF.

Regarding this clonotype: The junction departs from germline at one end; a sequencing error may be responsible. The V and J genes are TRBV4-1 and TRBJ1-6; 7 bases agree with TRBD1. The CDR3 has 18 residues. Germline CDR1 MGHRA, CDR2 YSYEKL. CDR3 nucleotide sequence: TGCGCCAGTAGCCAAGATGACAGGGAGAACCCATTTGGATCACCCCTCCACTTT. It encodes CASSQDDRENPFGSPLHF.

Of note for this clonotype: Possible read error: a much larger clone is one base away. The chain has TRBV6-5 and TRBJ2-4; D remains ambiguous. The germline CDR1 and CDR2 sequences are MNHEY and SVGAGI. This CDR3 is built from 14 residues. CDR3 amino acids: CASGYSGGTNIQYF. In nucleotides, the CDR3 is TGTGCCAGCGGTTACTCGGGCGGTACAAACATTCAGTACTTC.

V gene TRBV24-1 combines with J gene TRBJ2-1, with 8 bases that match TRBD2. The junction had 6 bases not matched to a gene; V was cut back by 5 bases and J by 7 bases. The CDR3 loop spans 14 amino acids. Per germline, CDR1 KGHDR and CDR2 SFDVKD. CDR3 sequence: CATSGRGATNEQFF. The CDR3 region has the DNA TGTGCCACCAGTGGGCGGGGGGCAACGAATGAGCAGTTCTTC.

In regard to this clonotype: A clone one base away is much larger, so this may be a read error. J is TRBJ1-2 and V is TRBV12-3 or TRBV12-4; 10 nucleotides align to TRBD1. The CDR3 length is 15 residues. The CDR3 DNA reads as TGTGCCGGCAGACGGGGACAGGGGAGGGCCTATGGCTACACCTTC. The encoded protein is CAGRRGQGRAYGYTF.

This clonotype showed up just a few times. The chain couples TRBV7-2 to TRBJ1-1; D ambiguous. This CDR3 region has 13 residues. Trimming cost V 1 base and J 11 bases, with 14 bases left between them. CDR1 is SGHTA, CDR2 FQGNSA, per germline. CDR3 loop: CASSLEVWQWAFF. In DNA form, the CDR3 reads TGTGCCAGCAGCTTAGAAGTGTGGCAGTGGGCTTTCTTT.

This clonotype showed up just a few times. The chain uses TRBV10-3 and TRBJ1-1, with 9 bases lining up with TRBD1. This CDR3 has 17 amino acids. Germline CDR1 and CDR2: ENHRY and SYGVKD. V lost 0 bases and J lost 5; bases outside the gene matches: 10. In nucleotides, the CDR3 is TGTGCCATCAGTGAGTCAAGTCTCGGGACAGGGACAACTGAAGCTTTCTTT. This gives the protein CAISESSLGTGTTEAFF.

A remark on this clonotype: A much larger clone lies a single base off, so this may be a read error. The rearrangement links TRBV2 to TRBJ2-3; TRBD1 is a possible D gene (5 bases). The V gene's germline CDR1 is SNHLY and CDR2 FYNNEI. CDR3 length: 14 residues. The CDR3 DNA is TGTGCCAGCAGGGAGACAGCGAGCCTGGATACGCAGTTTTTT. This codes for CASRETASLDTQFF.